This TCR beta chain was observed in a study of blood T cells in healthy people across ages. Donation came from healthy Caucasian individuals in Russia who were aged 6 to 90. Around 10 milliliters of peripheral blood were drawn from each donor. Findings of the study overall: Naive T cell percentage showed a strong correlation with the diversity of TCR beta.

Combining a sample-barcoded 5' primer with a J-beta primer mix, a second PCR ran for about 7 to 12 cycles. TCRdb ran MiXCR on the 5' RACE reads and lists one entry per CDR3 protein. The profile shows fewer than 900,000 distinct CDR3 sequences, around 36% of them singletons. This clonotype has just a few counts. Its antigen is currently unknown. Germline assignment: CDR1 ENHRY and CDR2 SYGVKD. After removal of 2 bases from V and 6 bases from J, the junction contained 6 bases not matched to a gene. This CDR3 is built from 14 residues. The chain carries TRBV10-3 and TRBJ1-2; TRBD1 aligns across 7 bases. The TCR was taken from a young man in good health. Sequenced input: blood. The CDR3 protein is CAISETVRGHGYTF. For the CDR3, the DNA is TGTGCCATCAGTGAGACGGTGAGGGGGCATGGCTACACCTTC.